Given below is one TCR beta chain in context. The antigen remains undetermined. CDR1 and CDR2 from the germline V gene are ENHRY and SYGVKD. V shed 8 bases, J shed 4 bases, and the junction held 9 bases outside the gene matches. The CDR3 has 14 amino acids. Those who donated were healthy HIV-negative adults, with no recent acute infections or vaccinations reported. Only in-frame clones appear in the TCRdb table, and some are missing; sequencing was by immunoSEQ multiplex PCR. The sample holds about 1 million clones, more than 60% seen once. These data originate in a study of shared clonotypes between healthy human individuals. About the study: Every donor yielded three CD4 naive, three CD4 memory, two CD8 naive and one CD8 memory plate.

General study findings and limits: What naive subsets generally showed was a larger estimated richness than memory subsets showed. It was anticipated that sequencing depth would influence how many clonotypes donors shared.

The specimen sequenced was memory CD4+ T cells sorted from blood. Subset here: CD45RA-negative fraction. This receptor was identified in a man aged 18 to 35 in good health. This rearrangement joins TRBV10-3 to TRBJ2-5; TRBD2 matches 8 bases. CDR3 residues: CAISRDGGAETQYF. The CDR3 DNA reads as TGTGCCATCTCTCGTGACGGGGGGGCAGAGACCCAGTACTTC.